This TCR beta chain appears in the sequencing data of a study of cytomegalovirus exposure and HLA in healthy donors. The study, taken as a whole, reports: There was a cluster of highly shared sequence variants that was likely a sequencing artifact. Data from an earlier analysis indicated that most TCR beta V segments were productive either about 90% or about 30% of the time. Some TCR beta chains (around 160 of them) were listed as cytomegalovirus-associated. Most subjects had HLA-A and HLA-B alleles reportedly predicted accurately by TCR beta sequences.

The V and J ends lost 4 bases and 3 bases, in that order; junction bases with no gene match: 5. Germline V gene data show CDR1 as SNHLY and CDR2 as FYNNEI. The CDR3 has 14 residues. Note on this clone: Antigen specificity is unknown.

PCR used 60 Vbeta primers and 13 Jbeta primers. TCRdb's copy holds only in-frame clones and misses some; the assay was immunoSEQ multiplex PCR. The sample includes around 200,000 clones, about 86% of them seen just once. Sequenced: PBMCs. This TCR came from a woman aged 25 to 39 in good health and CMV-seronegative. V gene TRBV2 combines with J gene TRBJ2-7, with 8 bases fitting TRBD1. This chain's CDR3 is CASSGQGAFYEQYF. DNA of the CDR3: TGTGCCAGCAGTGGGCAGGGGGCCTTCTACGAGCAGTACTTC.